These T cell receptor beta chains were read from a single sample in a study of blood T cell repertoires in COVID-19. Generated by immunoSEQ multiplex PCR, the TCRdb table keeps only in-frame clones and is missing some. The table shows tens of thousands of clones, with around 90% occurring only once. The sample comprised peripheral blood. The receptors were gathered from a human donor in a cohort sampled during active COVID-19. Each CDR3 is given with its conserved first and last residue. The order of the fields is V gene, D gene, clone size, J gene, CDR3 protein, CDR3 DNA. D genes are given only for firm matches. Size is omitted from some rows. Given values are once, few, many or a class for expanded clones.

TRBV5-5	NA	NA	TRBJ1-2	CASSQTRGNYGYTF	TGTGCCAGCAGCCAAACGCGGGGGAACTATGGCTACACCTTC
TRBV7-2	NA	NA	TRBJ1-2	CASSLEAFRANYGYTF	TGTGCCAGCAGCCTAGAGGCTTTTCGGGCTAACTATGGCTACACCTTC
TRBV7-9	TRBD1	once	TRBJ1-5	CASSINRGGEFRQPQHF	TGTGCCAGCAGCATCAACAGGGGCGGGGAGTTTCGTCAGCCCCAGCATTTT
TRBV3-1/TRBV3-2	TRBD2	NA	TRBJ2-7	CASSQDMSGGFYEQYF	TGTGCCAGCAGCCAAGATATGAGCGGGGGGTTCTACGAGCAGTACTTC
TRBV5-1	NA	NA	TRBJ1-2	CASSLVGRYGYTF	TGCGCCAGCAGCTTGGTCGGTCGCTATGGCTACACCTTC
TRBV12-3/TRBV12-4	TRBD1	once	TRBJ1-2	CASNLRQGGGYTF	TGTGCCAGCAACCTCAGACAGGGCGGGGGCTACACCTTC
TRBV7-8	NA	NA	TRBJ2-3	CASSLIRSGGTDTQYF	TGTGCCAGCAGCTTAATCCGGAGTGGGGGGACAGATACGCAGTATTTT
TRBV9	TRBD1	NA	TRBJ1-6	CASSQGQGDSPLHF	TGTGCCAGCAGCCAGGGACAGGGGGATTCACCCCTCCACTTT
TRBV7-8	TRBD1	NA	TRBJ1-2	CASSTRTGPLSGYTF	TGTGCCAGCAGCACACGGACAGGGCCCCTCTCTGGCTACACCTTC
TRBV7-3	TRBD1	once	TRBJ2-4	CASSYRGQSEDIQYF	TGTGCCAGCAGCTATCGGGGACAGTCTGAGGACATTCAGTACTTC
TRBV3-1/TRBV3-2	NA	NA	TRBJ2-6	CASSDNSGANVLTF	TGTGCCAGCAGCGACAACTCTGGGGCCAACGTCCTGACTTTC
TRBV11-1	NA	NA	TRBJ1-1	CASSTGWTNTEAFF	TGTGCCAGCAGCACAGGGTGGACGAACACTGAAGCTTTCTTT
TRBV19	NA	NA	TRBJ2-1	CASSSSRGEQFF	TGTGCCAGTAGTTCATCCCGGGGGGAGCAGTTCTTC
TRBV6-5	TRBD1	few	TRBJ1-2	CASSYSRQGRNYGYTF	TGTGCCAGCAGTTACTCTCGACAGGGACGTAACTATGGCTACACCTTC
TRBV3-1/TRBV3-2	TRBD1	once	TRBJ1-4	CASSQGGGTGEKLFF	TGTGCCAGCAGCCAAGGTGGGGGGACAGGGGAAAAACTGTTTTTT
TRBV12-3/TRBV12-4	NA	NA	TRBJ1-5	CASSWTVYQPQHF	TGTGCCAGCAGTTGGACAGTTTATCAGCCCCAGCATTTT
TRBV11-2	TRBD1	NA	TRBJ2-7	CASSSRTGKDYEQYF	TGTGCCAGCAGCTCAAGGACAGGGAAGGACTACGAGCAGTACTTC
TRBV6-4	NA	NA	TRBJ1-6	CASSDSGRGRSPLHF	TGTGCCAGCAGTGACTCAGGCAGGGGCAGATCACCCCTCCACTTT
TRBV18	TRBD2	few	TRBJ2-7	CASSPPRGGYEQYF	TGTGCCAGCTCACCCCCTCGGGGGGGCTACGAGCAGTACTTC
TRBV7-3	NA	NA	TRBJ2-3	CAAPERLLFTDTQYF	TGTGCCGCGCCGGAGCGTTTATTATTCACAGATACGCAGTATTTT